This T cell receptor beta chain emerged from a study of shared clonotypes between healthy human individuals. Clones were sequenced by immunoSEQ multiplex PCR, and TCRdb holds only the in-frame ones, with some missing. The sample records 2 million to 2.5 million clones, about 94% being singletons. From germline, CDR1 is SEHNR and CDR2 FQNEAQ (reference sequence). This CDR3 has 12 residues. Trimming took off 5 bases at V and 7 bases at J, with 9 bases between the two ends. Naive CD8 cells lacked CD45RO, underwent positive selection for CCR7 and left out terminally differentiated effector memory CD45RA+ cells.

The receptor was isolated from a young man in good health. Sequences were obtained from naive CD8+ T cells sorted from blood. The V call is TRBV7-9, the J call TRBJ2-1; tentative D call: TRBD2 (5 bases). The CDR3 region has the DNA TGTGCCAGCAGCCGAGGGAAAAATGAGCAGTTCTTC. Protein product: CASSRGKNEQFF.